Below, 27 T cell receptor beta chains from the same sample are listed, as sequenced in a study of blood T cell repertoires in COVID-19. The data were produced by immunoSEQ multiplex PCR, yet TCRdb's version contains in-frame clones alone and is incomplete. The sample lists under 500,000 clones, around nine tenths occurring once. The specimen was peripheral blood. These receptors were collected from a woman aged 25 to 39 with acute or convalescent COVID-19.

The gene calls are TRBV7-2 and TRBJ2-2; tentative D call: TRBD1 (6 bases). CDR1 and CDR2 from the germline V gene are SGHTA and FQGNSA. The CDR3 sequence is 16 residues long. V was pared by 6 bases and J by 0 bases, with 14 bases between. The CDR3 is CASRFRTAANTGELFF. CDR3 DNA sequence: TGTGCCAGCAGATTTCGGACAGCGGCGAACACCGGGGAGCTGTTTTTT.

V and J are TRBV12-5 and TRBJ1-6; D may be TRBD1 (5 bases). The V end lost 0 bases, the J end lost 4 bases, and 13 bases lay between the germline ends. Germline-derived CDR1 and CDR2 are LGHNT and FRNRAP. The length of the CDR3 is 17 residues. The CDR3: CASGLVLRTHYNSPLHF. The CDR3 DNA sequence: TGTGCTAGTGGTTTGGTACTGAGGACACATTATAATTCACCCCTCCACTTT.

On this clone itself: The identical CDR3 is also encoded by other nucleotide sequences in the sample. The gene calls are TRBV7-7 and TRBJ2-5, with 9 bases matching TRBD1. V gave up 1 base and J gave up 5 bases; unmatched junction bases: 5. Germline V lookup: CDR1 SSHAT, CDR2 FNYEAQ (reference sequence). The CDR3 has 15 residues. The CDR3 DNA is TGTGCCAGCAGCTTAGGAACAGGGGGCGCTGAGACCCAGTACTTC. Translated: CASSLGTGGAETQYF.

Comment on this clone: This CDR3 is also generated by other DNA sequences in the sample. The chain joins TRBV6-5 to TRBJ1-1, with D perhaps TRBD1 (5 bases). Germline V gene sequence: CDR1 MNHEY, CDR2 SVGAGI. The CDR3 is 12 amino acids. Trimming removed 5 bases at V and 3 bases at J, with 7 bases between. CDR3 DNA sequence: TGTGCCAGCAGTAGGGGTGACACTGAAGCTTTCTTT. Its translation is CASSRGDTEAFF.

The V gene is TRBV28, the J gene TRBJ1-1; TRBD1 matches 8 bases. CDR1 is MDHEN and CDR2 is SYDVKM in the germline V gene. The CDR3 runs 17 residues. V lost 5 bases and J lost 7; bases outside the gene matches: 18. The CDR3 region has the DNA TGTGCCAGCAGTGTTATGGGACAGGTGAGGTCCGATCTTGAAGCTTTCTTT. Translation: CASSVMGQVRSDLEAFF. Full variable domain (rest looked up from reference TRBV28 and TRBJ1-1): DVKVTQSSRYLVKRTGEKVFLECVQDMDHENMFWYRQDPGLGLRLIYFSYDVKMKEKGDIPEGYSVSREKKERFSLILESASTNQTSMYLCASSVMGQVRSDLEAFFGQGTRLTVV.

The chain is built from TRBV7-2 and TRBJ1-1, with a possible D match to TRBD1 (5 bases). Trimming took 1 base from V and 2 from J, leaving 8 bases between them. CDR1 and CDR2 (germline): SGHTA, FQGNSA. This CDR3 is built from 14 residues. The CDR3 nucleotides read TGTGCCAGCAGCTTAGGATGGGGCAACACTGAAGCTTTCTTT. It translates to CASSLGWGNTEAFF.

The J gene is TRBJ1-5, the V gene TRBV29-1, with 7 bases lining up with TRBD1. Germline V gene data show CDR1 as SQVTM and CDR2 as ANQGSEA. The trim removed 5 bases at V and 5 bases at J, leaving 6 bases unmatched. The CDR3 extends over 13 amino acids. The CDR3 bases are TGCAGCGTTCAGGCAGGGGGTGATCAGCCCCAGCATTTT. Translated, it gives CSVQAGGDQPQHF.

The CDR3 here is CASSEARVAEAFF. The CDR3 nucleotides read TGTGCCAGCAGTGAAGCGAGGGTGGCTGAAGCTTTCTTT. The V and J genes are TRBV6-1 and TRBJ1-1; D remains unclear. Germline CDR1 reads MNHNS; CDR2 reads SASEGT. The length of the CDR3 is 13 residues. Trimming took 0 bases from V and 6 from J, leaving 8 bases between them.

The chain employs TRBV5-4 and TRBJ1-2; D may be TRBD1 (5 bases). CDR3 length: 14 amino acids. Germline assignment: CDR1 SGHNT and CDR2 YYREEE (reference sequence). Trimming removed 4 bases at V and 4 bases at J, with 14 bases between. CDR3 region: CASSPGLGTYGYTF. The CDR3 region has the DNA TGTGCCAGCAGCCCGGGACTTGGGACCTATGGCTACACCTTC.

The CDR3: CASSHGTSGEDTQYF. The CDR3, as DNA: TGTGCCAGCAGCCACGGGACTAGCGGGGAGGATACGCAGTATTTT. The chain employs TRBV11-3 and TRBJ2-3, with 13 bases lining up with TRBD2. CDR1 and CDR2 (germline): SGHNT, YENEEA. V lost 5 bases, J lost 6 bases, and 5 bases stayed unmatched. The CDR3 length is 15 residues.

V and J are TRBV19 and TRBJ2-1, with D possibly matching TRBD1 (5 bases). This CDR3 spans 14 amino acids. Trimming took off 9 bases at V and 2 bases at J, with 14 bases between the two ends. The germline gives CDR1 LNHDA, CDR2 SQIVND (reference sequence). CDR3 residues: CASSPETAYNEQFF. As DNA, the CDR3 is TGTGCCAGCAGCCCCGAGACAGCCTACAATGAGCAGTTCTTC. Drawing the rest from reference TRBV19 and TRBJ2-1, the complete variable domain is DGGITQSPKYLFRKEGQNVTLSCEQNLNHDAMYWYRQDPGQGLRLIYYSQIVNDFQKGDIAEGYSVSREKKESFPLTVTSAQKNPTAFYLCASSPETAYNEQFFGPGTRLTVL.

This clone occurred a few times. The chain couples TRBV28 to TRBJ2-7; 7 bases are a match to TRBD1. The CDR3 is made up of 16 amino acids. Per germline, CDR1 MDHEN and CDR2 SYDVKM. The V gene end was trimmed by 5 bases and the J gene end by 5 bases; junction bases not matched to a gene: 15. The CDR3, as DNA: TGTGCCAGCAGTACACACCCCCAAAGGGGGCCCCACGAGCAGTACTTC. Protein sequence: CASSTHPQRGPHEQYF.

This chain's CDR3 is CASSPIQGMTGEQYF. The DNA of the CDR3 is TGTGCCAGTAGCCCCATACAGGGGATGACGGGCGAGCAGTACTTC. V is TRBV19 and J is TRBJ2-7, with 7 nucleotides matching TRBD1. The CDR3 length is 15 residues. CDR1 is LNHDA and CDR2 is SQIVND in the germline V gene (reference sequence). After removal of 6 bases from V and 6 bases from J, the junction contained 14 bases not matched to a gene.

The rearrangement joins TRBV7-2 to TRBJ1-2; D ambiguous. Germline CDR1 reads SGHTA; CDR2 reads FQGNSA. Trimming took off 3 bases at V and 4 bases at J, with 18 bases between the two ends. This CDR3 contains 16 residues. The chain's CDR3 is CASSLEGGAAIYGYTF. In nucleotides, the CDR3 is TGTGCCAGCAGCTTGGAGGGTGGAGCGGCTATCTATGGCTACACCTTC.

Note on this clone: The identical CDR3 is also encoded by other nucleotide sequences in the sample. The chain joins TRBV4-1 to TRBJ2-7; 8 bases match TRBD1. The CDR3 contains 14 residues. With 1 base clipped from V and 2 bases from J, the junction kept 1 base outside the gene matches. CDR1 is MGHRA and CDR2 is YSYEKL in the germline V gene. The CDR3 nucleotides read TGCGCCAGCAGCCAAGGACAGGGGACCTACGAGCAGTACTTC. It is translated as CASSQGQGTYEQYF.

The chain's CDR3 is CASPSEEQETQYF. The CDR3 nucleotides read TGTGCCAGCCCTTCTGAGGAACAAGAGACCCAGTACTTC. This sequence joins TRBV2 and TRBJ2-5, with D unclear. The germline V gene has CDR1 SNHLY and CDR2 FYNNEI. The length of the CDR3 is 13 residues. Trimming pared 8 bases from V and 2 bases from J, leaving 12 bases between.

The CDR3 spells CASSAEQGESPLHF. The CDR3 DNA is TGTGCCAGCAGCGCGGAACAGGGCGAATCACCCCTCCACTTT. This rearrangement joins TRBV9 to TRBJ1-6, with D perhaps TRBD1 (6 bases). The CDR3 has 14 residues. V was clipped by 3 bases and J by 10 bases, with 14 bases between them. Germline V lookup: CDR1 SGDLS, CDR2 YYNGEE.

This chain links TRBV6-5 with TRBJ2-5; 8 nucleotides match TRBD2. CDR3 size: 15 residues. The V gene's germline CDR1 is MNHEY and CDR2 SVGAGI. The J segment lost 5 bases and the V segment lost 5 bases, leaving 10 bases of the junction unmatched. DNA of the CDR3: TGTGCCAGCAGTCCCCCGGGAGGGCCAACGGAGACCCAGTACTTC. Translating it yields CASSPPGGPTETQYF.

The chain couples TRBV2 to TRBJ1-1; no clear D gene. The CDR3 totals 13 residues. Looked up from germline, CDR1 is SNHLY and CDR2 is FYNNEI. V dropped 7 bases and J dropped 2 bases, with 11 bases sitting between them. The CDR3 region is CASTYTENTEAFF. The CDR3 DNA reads TGTGCCAGCACCTATACAGAAAACACTGAAGCTTTCTTT. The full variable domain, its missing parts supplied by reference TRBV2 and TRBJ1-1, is EPEVTQTPSHQVTQMGQEVILRCVPISNHLYFYWYRQILGQKVEFLVSFYNNEISEKSEIFDDQFSVERPDGSNFTLKIRSTKLEDSAMYFCASTYTENTEAFFGQGTRLTVV.

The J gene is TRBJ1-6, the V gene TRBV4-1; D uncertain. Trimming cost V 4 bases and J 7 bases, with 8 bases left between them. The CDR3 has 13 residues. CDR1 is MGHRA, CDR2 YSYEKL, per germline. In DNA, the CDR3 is TGCGCCAGCAGCCTACCCGGGAATTCACCCCTCCACTTT. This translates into CASSLPGNSPLHF.

Here the CDR3 DNA reads TGTGCCAGCAGCTTGGGACAGGGGCGCTACGAGCAGTACTTC. Translated, it gives CASSLGQGRYEQYF. The chain couples TRBV5-4 to TRBJ2-7; the match to TRBD1 covers 8 bases. V lost 0 bases to trimming and J lost 3 bases; unmatched junction nucleotides: 2. The CDR3 contains 14 residues. Looked up from germline, CDR1 is SGHNT and CDR2 is YYREEE (reference sequence).

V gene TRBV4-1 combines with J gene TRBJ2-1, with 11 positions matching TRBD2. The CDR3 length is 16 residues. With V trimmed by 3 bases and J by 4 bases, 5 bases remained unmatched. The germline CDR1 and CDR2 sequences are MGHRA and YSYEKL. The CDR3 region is CASSHSSGGQYNEQFF. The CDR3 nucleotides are TGCGCCAGCAGCCATTCTAGCGGGGGGCAATACAATGAGCAGTTCTTC.

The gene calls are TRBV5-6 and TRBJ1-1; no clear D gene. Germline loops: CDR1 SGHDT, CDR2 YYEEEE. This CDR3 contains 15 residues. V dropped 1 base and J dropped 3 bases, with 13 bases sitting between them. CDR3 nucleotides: TGTGCCAGCAGCTTGAGGACTACCGGGCACACTGAAGCTTTCTTT. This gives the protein CASSLRTTGHTEAFF.

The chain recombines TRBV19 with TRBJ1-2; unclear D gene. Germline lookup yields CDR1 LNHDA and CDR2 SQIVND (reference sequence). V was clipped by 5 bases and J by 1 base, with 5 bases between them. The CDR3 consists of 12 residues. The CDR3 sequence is CASSQINYGYTF. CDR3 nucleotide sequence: TGTGCCAGTAGTCAGATTAACTATGGCTACACCTTC.

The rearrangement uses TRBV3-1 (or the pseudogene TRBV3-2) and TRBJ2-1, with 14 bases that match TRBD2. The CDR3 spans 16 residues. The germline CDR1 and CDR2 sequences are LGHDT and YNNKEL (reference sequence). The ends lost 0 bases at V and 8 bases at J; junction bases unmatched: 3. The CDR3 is CASSQETSGGVHEQFF. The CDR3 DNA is TGTGCCAGCAGCCAAGAGACTAGCGGGGGGGTCCATGAGCAGTTCTTC.

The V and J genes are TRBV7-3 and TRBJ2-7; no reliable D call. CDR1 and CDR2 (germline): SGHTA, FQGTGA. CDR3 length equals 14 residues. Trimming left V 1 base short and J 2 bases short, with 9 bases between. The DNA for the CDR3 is TGTGCCAGCAGCTTAAGGGCAAATACCTACGAGCAGTACTTC. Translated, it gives CASSLRANTYEQYF.

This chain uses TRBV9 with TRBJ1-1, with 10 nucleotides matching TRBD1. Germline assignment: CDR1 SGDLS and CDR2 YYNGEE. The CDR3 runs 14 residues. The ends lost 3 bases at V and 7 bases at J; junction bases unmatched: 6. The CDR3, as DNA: TGTGCCAGCAGCGGAAAGGGACAGGGGAATGAAGCTTTCTTT. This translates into CASSGKGQGNEAFF.